This is a list of T cell receptor beta chains from one sample in a study of cytomegalovirus exposure and HLA in healthy donors. Repertoires were generated with immunoSEQ multiplex PCR, while TCRdb's copy carries only in-frame clones and drops some. The data contain 55,000 to 80,000 clones, 60% to 80% of them singletons. The sample comprised PBMCs. The source of these receptors is a man aged 55-75 years in good health and CMV-seropositive. CDR3s include the opening cysteine and the closing phenylalanine or tryptophan. Each record gives: V gene, D gene, clone size, J gene, CDR3 length, CDR3 protein, CDR3 DNA. A D gene is named only where the DNA matches it firmly. Clone size, where shown, is once, few, many, or a class for clones that have expanded.

V gene: TRBV29-1; D gene: TRBD1; clone size: -; J gene: TRBJ1-2; CDR3 length: 15; CDR3 protein: CSARTGQTDNYGYTF; CDR3 DNA: TGCAGCGCCAGGACAGGGCAGACCGATAACTATGGCTACACCTTC
V gene: TRBV6-6; D gene: TRBD1; clone size: -; J gene: TRBJ2-7; CDR3 length: 15; CDR3 protein: CASSYPGQGSGEQYF; CDR3 DNA: TGTGCCAGCAGTTACCCGGGACAGGGGTCGGGTGAGCAGTACTTC
V gene: TRBV5-1; D gene: -; clone size: -; J gene: TRBJ2-5; CDR3 length: 15; CDR3 protein: CASSLVQGNRETQYF; CDR3 DNA: TGCGCCAGCAGCTTGGTACAGGGAAATAGAGAGACCCAGTACTTC
V gene: TRBV19; D gene: -; clone size: -; J gene: TRBJ1-1; CDR3 length: 15; CDR3 protein: CASSRTGGRDTEAFF; CDR3 DNA: TGTGCCAGTAGTCGGACGGGGGGGCGAGATACTGAAGCTTTCTTT
V gene: TRBV5-1; D gene: -; clone size: -; J gene: TRBJ2-7; CDR3 length: 12; CDR3 protein: CASTHEAGEQYF; CDR3 DNA: TGCGCCAGCACCCATGAGGCGGGGGAGCAGTACTTC
V gene: TRBV7-9; D gene: -; clone size: few; J gene: TRBJ2-4; CDR3 length: 15; CDR3 protein: CASSDMLGAKNIQYF; CDR3 DNA: TGTGCCAGCAGCGACATGCTCGGAGCCAAAAACATTCAGTACTTC
V gene: TRBV10-3; D gene: TRBD2; clone size: -; J gene: TRBJ2-1; CDR3 length: 15; CDR3 protein: CAISDAGVPNNEQFF; CDR3 DNA: TGTGCCATCAGTGATGCGGGAGTACCCAACAATGAGCAGTTCTTC
V gene: TRBV11-3; D gene: -; clone size: -; J gene: TRBJ1-1; CDR3 length: 13; CDR3 protein: CASSLFTREVAFF; CDR3 DNA: TGTGCCAGCAGCTTATTTACCAGGGAGGTAGCTTTCTTT
V gene: TRBV5-1; D gene: TRBD2; clone size: -; J gene: TRBJ2-3; CDR3 length: 14; CDR3 protein: CASSFSGDADTQYF; CDR3 DNA: TGCGCCAGCAGCTTTAGCGGGGACGCAGATACGCAGTATTTT
V gene: TRBV5-1; D gene: TRBD1; clone size: -; J gene: TRBJ1-3; CDR3 length: 15; CDR3 protein: CASSSQGALGNTIYF; CDR3 DNA: TGCGCCAGCAGCTCCCAGGGGGCGTTGGGAAACACCATATATTTT
V gene: TRBV10-1; D gene: -; clone size: -; J gene: TRBJ1-2; CDR3 length: 14; CDR3 protein: CASSEALQGPDYTF; CDR3 DNA: TGCGCCAGCAGTGAAGCCCTACAGGGACCTGACTACACCTTC
V gene: TRBV5-5; D gene: TRBD2; clone size: few; J gene: TRBJ2-2; CDR3 length: 15; CDR3 protein: CASVGTSGPTGELFF; CDR3 DNA: TGTGCCAGCGTGGGGACTAGCGGACCCACCGGGGAGCTGTTTTTT
V gene: TRBV7-2; D gene: -; clone size: -; J gene: TRBJ1-3; CDR3 length: 15; CDR3 protein: CASSSERGTGNTIYF; CDR3 DNA: TGTGCCAGCAGCTCGGAAAGGGGCACTGGAAACACCATATATTTT
V gene: TRBV6-6; D gene: TRBD1; clone size: -; J gene: TRBJ2-1; CDR3 length: 13; CDR3 protein: CASRTGTATEQFF; CDR3 DNA: TGTGCCAGCAGGACCGGGACAGCCACTGAGCAGTTCTTC
V gene: TRBV7-6; D gene: -; clone size: -; J gene: TRBJ2-5; CDR3 length: 14; CDR3 protein: CASSLATEQETQYF; CDR3 DNA: TGTGCCAGCAGCTTAGCGACAGAGCAAGAGACCCAGTACTTC
V gene: TRBV5-4; D gene: -; clone size: -; J gene: TRBJ1-1; CDR3 length: 14; CDR3 protein: CASSQGQGYTEAFF; CDR3 DNA: TGTGCCAGCAGCCAGGGCCAGGGGTACACTGAAGCTTTCTTT
V gene: TRBV7-8; D gene: -; clone size: -; J gene: TRBJ2-7; CDR3 length: 14; CDR3 protein: CASSLQGGPSEQYF; CDR3 DNA: TGTGCCAGCAGCCTCCAAGGGGGTCCAAGCGAGCAGTACTTC
V gene: TRBV5-1; D gene: -; clone size: -; J gene: TRBJ2-3; CDR3 length: 14; CDR3 protein: CASSLGTPADTQYF; CDR3 DNA: TGCGCCAGCAGCTTGGGGACTCCCGCAGATACGCAGTATTTT
V gene: TRBV28; D gene: TRBD1; clone size: -; J gene: TRBJ1-2; CDR3 length: 18; CDR3 protein: CASKTFWDSEKPNYGYTF; CDR3 DNA: TGTGCCAGCAAGACGTTCTGGGACAGCGAGAAACCTAACTATGGCTACACCTTC